This is a list of T cell receptor beta chains from one sample in a study of vaccination and CD4 T cells after COVID-19. TCRdb reanalysed the PCR reads using MiXCR and keeps one entry per CDR3 protein. The profile shows about 15,000 distinct CDR3 sequences, roughly 50% of them singletons. No antigen is known for these receptors. The sequenced sample was CD4+ T cells from blood, cultured in vitro. All receptors come from a human donor who had recovered from COVID-19. The CDR3 runs from the conserved cysteine through the conserved F or W. A D gene is named only where the DNA matches it firmly. Rows give clone size only sometimes, using once, few, many, or a class for an expanded clone.

J	D	size	V	DNA	CDR3
TRBJ1-2	-	-	TRBV9	TGTGCCAGCAGCGTAGATAGGAGAAGTTGGGACTACACCTTC	CASSVDRRSWDYTF
TRBJ2-5	-	-	TRBV30	TGTGCCTGGAGTGTGAAGGAGACCCAGTACTTC	CAWSVKETQYF
TRBJ1-2	-	-	TRBV7-2	TGTGCCAGCAGCTTAGGAGGAGCGGCAGGCCTCCCCTATGGCTACACCTTC	CASSLGGAAGLPYGYTF
TRBJ2-5	TRBD2	-	TRBV5-1	TGCGCCAGCAGCGGGGGGGTCCAAGAGACCCAGTACTTC	CASSGGVQETQYF
TRBJ2-4	TRBD2	-	TRBV24-1	TGTGCCACCAGTGACTCCGGGACTAGCGGGAGGGCCCCCCTAGCCAAAAACATTCAGTACTTC	CATSDSGTSGRAPLAKNIQYF
TRBJ1-2	TRBD1	-	TRBV7-2	TGTGCCAGCAGCTTAAAAACGGGACAGGGTTATCATGGCTACACCTTC	CASSLKTGQGYHGYTF
TRBJ1-2	-	-	TRBV11-3	TGTGCCAGCAGCCGGCTCGGCTTGTATGGCTACACCTTC	CASSRLGLYGYTF
TRBJ2-1	-	-	TRBV12-3/TRBV12-4	TGTGCCAGCAGTTTAGCGGGATCGAGACGCTCCTACAATGAGCAGTTCTTC	CASSLAGSRRSYNEQFF
TRBJ1-2	-	few	TRBV27	TGTGCCAGCAGTCCCAACCCCCCGGCCAGGGCGGGCTACACCTTC	CASSPNPPARAGYTF
TRBJ1-2	-	-	TRBV29-1	TGCAGCGTTGGGGCCCCAGGGGACGGCTACACCTTC	CSVGAPGDGYTF
TRBJ2-1	TRBD1	-	TRBV19	TGTGCCAGTAGTATAGATCAAGGCAGGGGGTTGCAGTTCTTC	CASSIDQGRGLQFF
TRBJ2-5	TRBD2	-	TRBV10-3	TGTGCCATCAGTGAGGGACTAGCGGGGTTCCAAGAGACCCAGTACTTC	CAISEGLAGFQETQYF
TRBJ2-3	-	few	TRBV7-2	TGTGCCAGCAGCTTAGCCGTAGCGGTCCCGGATACGCAGTATTTT	CASSLAVAVPDTQYF
TRBJ1-1	-	few	TRBV2	TGTGCCAGCAGTGGGCCAATGAACACTGAAGCTTTCTTT	CASSGPMNTEAFF
TRBJ2-5	-	few	TRBV11-1	TGTGCCAGCAGCCGCCGGGGGGCCCAAGAGACCCAGTACTTC	CASSRRGAQETQYF
TRBJ1-2	-	-	TRBV6-2/TRBV6-3	TGTGCCAGCACCCACGGGCAATCCTATGGCTACACCTTC	CASTHGQSYGYTF
TRBJ2-7	TRBD1	-	TRBV6-2/TRBV6-3	TGTGCCAGCAGTTACGAGACAGGGGCCTACGAGCAGTACTTC	CASSYETGAYEQYF
TRBJ1-2	-	-	TRBV18	TGTGCCAGCGCCCGACAGACTAACTATGGCTACACCTTC	CASARQTNYGYTF
TRBJ1-1	-	-	TRBV18	TGTGCCAGCTCACCGGACAGCTTGGGCCGAAACACTGAAGCTTTCTTT	CASSPDSLGRNTEAFF
TRBJ2-5	-	-	TRBV7-6	TGTGCCAGCAGCTTAGAGGGTACCAGGGCGTCGGGGGCAGGGGAGACCCAGTACTTC	CASSLEGTRASGAGETQYF
TRBJ1-1	-	-	TRBV12-5	TGTGCTAGTGGCCCCATGGGGGGCGGGATGAACACTGAAGCTTTCTTT	CASGPMGGGMNTEAFF
TRBJ1-1	-	-	TRBV5-4	TGTGCCAGCAGCTTGACTTCAGGAAACACTGAAGCTTTCTTT	CASSLTSGNTEAFF
TRBJ2-3	-	-	TRBV5-1	TGCGCCAGCAGCCTCTTCCCCTCGGGGGTCTCCGGTACGCAGTATTTT	CASSLFPSGVSGTQYF
TRBJ2-3	-	-	TRBV21-1	TGTGCCAGCAAGAAAGCCGGGGTGGGGGGTATCTTCTCAGATACGCAGTATTTT	CASKKAGVGGIFSDTQYF
TRBJ1-2	TRBD1	-	TRBV6-5	TGTGCCAGCAGTTACTTGGGACAGCGGCCGCGGGGTAATGGCTACACCTTC	CASSYLGQRPRGNGYTF
TRBJ1-1	TRBD1	-	TRBV7-8	TGTGCCAGCAGCTTAGGTCCCACAGGGGCCACGACTGAAGCTTTCTTT	CASSLGPTGATTEAFF
TRBJ1-1	-	few	TRBV20-1	TGCAGTGCGGACGGAGGGGCTGAAGCTTTCTTT	CSADGGAEAFF
TRBJ1-2	TRBD1	-	TRBV18	TGTGCCAGCTCACCCGGGACAGAGAACTATGGCTACACCTTC	CASSPGTENYGYTF
TRBJ1-5	-	-	TRBV29-1	TGCAGCGTTGAAGTCGGGGAAGATCAGCCCCAGCATTTT	CSVEVGEDQPQHF
TRBJ2-5	-	once	TRBV7-2	TGTGCCAGCAGCTTAAGGCGGGGTTCCCAAGAGACCCAGTACTTC	CASSLRRGSQETQYF
TRBJ2-2	-	few	TRBV20-1	TGCAGTGCTAGAGACGGGACCTTAACCGGGGAGCTGTTTTTT	CSARDGTLTGELFF
TRBJ1-2	-	-	TRBV7-2	TGTGCCAGCAGCTTACGCGAAAACTATGGCTACACCTTC	CASSLRENYGYTF
TRBJ2-1	TRBD2	-	TRBV7-2	TGTGCCAGCAGCTTAGGACTAGCGGGAGCTGAGCAGTTCTTC	CASSLGLAGAEQFF
TRBJ2-7	-	-	TRBV7-9	TGTGCCAGCAGCCGGGACCACTACGAGCAGTACTTC	CASSRDHYEQYF
TRBJ2-7	TRBD2	once	TRBV11-2	TGTGCCAGCAGCGGACTTAAGCGGGGGAGCTCCTACGAGCAGTACTTC	CASSGLKRGSSYEQYF
TRBJ1-1	-	-	TRBV7-3	TGTGCCAGCAGTCAGCAGGGGAACACTGAAGCTTTCTTT	CASSQQGNTEAFF
TRBJ2-3	TRBD2	few	TRBV20-1	TGCAGTGCCGGAACCGGGACTAGAGATACGCAGTATTTT	CSAGTGTRDTQYF
TRBJ2-1	-	-	TRBV10-3	TGTGCCATCAGCGGGACTCCTCGGAGTGGTGAGCAGTTCTTC	CAISGTPRSGEQFF
TRBJ1-2	TRBD1	-	TRBV4-3	TGCGCCAGCAGCCAAGATACAGCCTTAGAGGACAGGGGCTATGGCTACACCTTC	CASSQDTALEDRGYGYTF
TRBJ2-1	-	-	TRBV9	TGTGCCAGCAGCGCCGACTATTACAATGAGCAGTTCTTC	CASSADYYNEQFF
TRBJ1-6	-	-	TRBV30	TGTGCCTGGAGGGGAAATTCACCCCTCCACTTT	CAWRGNSPLHF
TRBJ1-5	-	-	TRBV18	TGTGCCAGCTCACGCCAAACTGGGGCGAATCAGCCCCAGCATTTT	CASSRQTGANQPQHF
TRBJ2-1	-	-	TRBV9	TGTGCCAGCAGCGTAGAGTGGTTTAATGAGCAGTTCTTC	CASSVEWFNEQFF
TRBJ2-3	-	few	TRBV6-2/TRBV6-3	TGTGCCAGCAGTTACTCTTCCGATACGCAGTATTTT	CASSYSSDTQYF
TRBJ1-1	-	few	TRBV20-1	TGCAGTGCTTCGACGAACACTGAAGCTTTCTTT	CSASTNTEAFF
TRBJ2-1	-	-	TRBV5-4	TGTGCCAGCAGCTTGGAGGCGGGTCCGAATGAGCAGTTCTTC	CASSLEAGPNEQFF
TRBJ1-4	TRBD1	-	TRBV4-3	TGCGCCAGCAGCCGGACAGGGGGAGGTGAAAAACTGTTTTTT	CASSRTGGGEKLFF
TRBJ1-4	-	-	TRBV7-6	TGTGCCAGCAGCTTAGTGCCAGCCTCGGGTGAAAAACTGTTTTTT	CASSLVPASGEKLFF
TRBJ2-7	-	-	TRBV5-6	TGTGCCAGCAAGGGCAGCCGGACCTACGAGCAGTACTTC	CASKGSRTYEQYF
TRBJ1-1	TRBD1	-	TRBV10-3	TGTGCCATCAGTGAGGCCCGACAGGGGAGCACTGAAGCTTTCTTT	CAISEARQGSTEAFF
TRBJ2-7	TRBD2	-	TRBV7-2	TGTGCCAGCAGCTTAGGTAGCGGGATTCCCTACGAGCAGTACTTC	CASSLGSGIPYEQYF
TRBJ1-5	-	few	TRBV11-2	TGTGCCAGCAGCTTAGGCGGGCATTATGGCAATCAGCCCCAGCATTTT	CASSLGGHYGNQPQHF
TRBJ1-5	-	few	TRBV7-9	TGTGCCAGCAGCTTAGAACTCGGGGCCCAGCATTTT	CASSLELGAQHF
TRBJ2-2	-	few	TRBV7-2	TGTGCCAGCAGCTTAAGGCCCTTCCTGAACACCGGGGAGCTGTTTTTT	CASSLRPFLNTGELFF
TRBJ1-4	-	-	TRBV30	TGTGCCTGGAGTGGGGGCGTCGGTGAAAAACTGTTTTTT	CAWSGGVGEKLFF
TRBJ1-1	-	-	TRBV15	TGTGCCACCAGCAGAGTAGTACAGGCGGGGATGAACACTGAAGCTTTCTTT	CATSRVVQAGMNTEAFF
TRBJ1-3	-	-	TRBV28	TGTGCCAGCAGGACCCTGAGCTCTGGAAACACCACATATTTT	CASRTLSSGNTTYF
TRBJ1-5	-	few	TRBV30	TGTGCCTGGAGTGTGGGGAGCAATCAGCCCCAGCATTTT	CAWSVGSNQPQHF
TRBJ2-7	TRBD1	-	TRBV6-1	TGTGCCAGCAAAGGACAGGGAGTTCAATACGAGCAGTACTTC	CASKGQGVQYEQYF
TRBJ1-1	TRBD1	few	TRBV27	TGTGCCAGCAGTTACAGGGGTCGGAACACTGAAGCTTTCTTT	CASSYRGRNTEAFF